The entry below gives a single T cell receptor (beta chain) sequence along with its context. The data stem from a study of T-cell memory formation after mild COVID-19. Constant-segment-primed 5'RACE gave TCR alpha and TCR beta cDNA libraries with sample barcodes and UMIs. TCRdb re-analysed the 5' RACE reads in MiXCR, keeping a single row per CDR3 protein. Of 450,000 to 650,000 distinct CDR3 sequences listed, 20% to 25% are singletons. Germline V lookup: CDR1 DFQATT, CDR2 SNEGSKA (reference sequence). Deletions cut 0 bases from V and 4 bases from J, with 10 bases between. The CDR3 sequence is 14 residues long.

The chain is built from TRBV20-1 and TRBJ1-5; no reliable D call. The receptor comes from an adult woman who had mild COVID-19 (a few samples of this study predate the infection). Cell type and time point are not known. Sample: PBMCs or a T cell subset sorted from them (not recorded which). The chain's CDR3 is CSARDTGINQPQHF. In nucleotides, the CDR3 is TGCAGTGCTAGAGATACGGGGATTAATCAGCCCCAGCATTTT.